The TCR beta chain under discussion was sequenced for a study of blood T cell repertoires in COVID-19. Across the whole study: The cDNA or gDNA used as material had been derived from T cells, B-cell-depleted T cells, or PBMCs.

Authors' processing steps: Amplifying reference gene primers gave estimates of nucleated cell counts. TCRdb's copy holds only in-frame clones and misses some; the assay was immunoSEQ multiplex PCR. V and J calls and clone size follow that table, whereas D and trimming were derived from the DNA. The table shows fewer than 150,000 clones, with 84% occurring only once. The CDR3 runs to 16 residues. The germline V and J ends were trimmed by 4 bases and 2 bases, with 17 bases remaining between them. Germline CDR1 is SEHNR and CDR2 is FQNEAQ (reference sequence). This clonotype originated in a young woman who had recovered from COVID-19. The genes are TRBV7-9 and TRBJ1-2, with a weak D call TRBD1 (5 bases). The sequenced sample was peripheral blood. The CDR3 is CASSSDGVGLNYGYTF. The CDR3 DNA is TGTGCCAGCAGCTCCGATGGTGTGGGACTAAACTATGGCTACACCTTC. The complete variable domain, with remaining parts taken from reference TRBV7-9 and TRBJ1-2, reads DTGVSQNPRHKITKRGQNVTFRCDPISEHNRLYWYRQTLGQGPEFLTYFQNEAQLEKSRLLSDRFSAERPKGSFSTLEIQRTEQGDSAMYLCASSSDGVGLNYGYTFGSGTRLTVV.